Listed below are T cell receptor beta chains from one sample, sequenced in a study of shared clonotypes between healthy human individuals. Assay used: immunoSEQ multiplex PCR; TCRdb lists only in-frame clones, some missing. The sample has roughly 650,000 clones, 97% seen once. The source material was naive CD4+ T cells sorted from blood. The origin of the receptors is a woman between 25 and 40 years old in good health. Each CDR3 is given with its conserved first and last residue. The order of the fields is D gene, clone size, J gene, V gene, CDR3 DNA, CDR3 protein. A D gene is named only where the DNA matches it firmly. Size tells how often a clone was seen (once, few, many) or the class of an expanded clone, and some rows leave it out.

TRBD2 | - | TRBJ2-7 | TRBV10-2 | TGCGCCAAACTAGAGGCTAGCGGTTTCGGAAACGAGCAGTACTTC | CAKLEASGFGNEQYF
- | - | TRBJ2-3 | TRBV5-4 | TGTGCCAGCAGCTTACGGAGACTGGAGAGCACAGATACGCAGTATTTT | CASSLRRLESTDTQYF
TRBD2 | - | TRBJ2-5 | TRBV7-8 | TGTGCCAGCAGCCCACCGGGACTAGCAATTCAAGAGACCCAGTACTTC | CASSPPGLAIQETQYF
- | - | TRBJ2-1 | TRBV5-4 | TGTGCCAGCAGCCCCATTGGGGTTGAGCAGTTCTTC | CASSPIGVEQFF
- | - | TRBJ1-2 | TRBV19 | TGTGCCAGTAGTAATTCCTTCTATGGCTACACCTTC | CASSNSFYGYTF
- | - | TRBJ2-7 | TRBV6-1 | TGTGCCAGCAGTGAAATGACTAGCTCCTACGAGCAGTACTTC | CASSEMTSSYEQYF
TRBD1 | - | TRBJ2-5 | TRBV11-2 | TGTGCCAGCAGCTCGGACAGGGCGGAGACCCAGTACTTC | CASSSDRAETQYF
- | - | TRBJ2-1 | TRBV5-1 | TGCGCCAGCAGCTTTCTAGACAGAATCAATGAGCAGTTCTTC | CASSFLDRINEQFF
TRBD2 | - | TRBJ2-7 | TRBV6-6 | TGTGCCAGCAGTTACGGGCGGGGGAGCTCCTACGAGCAGTACTTC | CASSYGRGSSYEQYF
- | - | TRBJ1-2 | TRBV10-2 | TGCGCCAGCAGTGATGAAGGCAGGGCCGACTATGGCTACACCTTC | CASSDEGRADYGYTF
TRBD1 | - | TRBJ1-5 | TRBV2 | TGTGCCAGCAGGGAGACAGGGGGCGGTCAGCCCCAGCATTTT | CASRETGGGQPQHF
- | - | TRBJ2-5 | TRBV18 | TGTGCCAGCTCAGACCAAGAGACCCAGTACTTC | CASSDQETQYF
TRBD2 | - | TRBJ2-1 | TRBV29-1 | TGCAGCGTCCGATTTAGCGGGAGTGACAATGAGCAGTTCTTC | CSVRFSGSDNEQFF
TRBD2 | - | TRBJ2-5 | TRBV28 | TGTGCCAGCAGTTTACCGGGAGAAGGACTAGCGGGAGTTCGGGAGACCCAGTACTTC | CASSLPGEGLAGVRETQYF
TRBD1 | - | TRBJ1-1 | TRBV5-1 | TGCGCCAGCAGCCCGGGCGGGACAGGGGCCCTGGTAGCTTTCTTT | CASSPGGTGALVAFF
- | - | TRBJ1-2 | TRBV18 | TGTGCCAGCTCACGTTCTGAGGGGACCTATGGCTACACCTTC | CASSRSEGTYGYTF
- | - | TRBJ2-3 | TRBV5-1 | TGCGCCAGCGCAAAGGCAGGGATCACAGATACGCAGTATTTT | CASAKAGITDTQYF
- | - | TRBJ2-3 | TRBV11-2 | TGTGCCAGCAGCTTAGATCCGGGCCGTCCCACAGATACGCAGTATTTT | CASSLDPGRPTDTQYF
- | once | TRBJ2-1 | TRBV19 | TGTGCCAGTAGTGCGGACTTATGGTTGGAGCAGTTCTTC | CASSADLWLEQFF
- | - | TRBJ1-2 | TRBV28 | TGTGCCAGCAGTCTCCAGGAGGGTCAAGGCTACACCTTC | CASSLQEGQGYTF
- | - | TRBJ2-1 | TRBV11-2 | TGTGCCAGCAGCCGGCTCGGGATGGGGTACAATGAGCAGTTCTTC | CASSRLGMGYNEQFF
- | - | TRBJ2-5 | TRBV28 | TGTGCCAGCAGTCCCCTAGGGATCCGAGAGACCCAGTACTTC | CASSPLGIRETQYF
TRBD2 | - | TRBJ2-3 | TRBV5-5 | TGTGCCAGCAGACAGACTAGCGGGAGATTCACAGATACGCAGTATTTT | CASRQTSGRFTDTQYF
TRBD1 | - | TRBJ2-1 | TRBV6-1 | TGTGCCTCTGAGGCTAGGGGGCGCATCAATGAGCAGTTCTTC | CASEARGRINEQFF
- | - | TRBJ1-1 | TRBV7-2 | TGTGCCAGCGGCGTGTGGGGGTCTTCGGTTGAAGCTTTCTTT | CASGVWGSSVEAFF
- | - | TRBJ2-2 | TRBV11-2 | TGTGCCAGCAGCCCCCACGGGAGCGGCACCGGGGAGCTGTTTTTT | CASSPHGSGTGELFF
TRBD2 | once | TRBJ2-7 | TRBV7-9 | TGTGCCAGCAGCTTACCTAGCGGGAGGGTTTCAAACCTCGAGCAGTACTTC | CASSLPSGRVSNLEQYF